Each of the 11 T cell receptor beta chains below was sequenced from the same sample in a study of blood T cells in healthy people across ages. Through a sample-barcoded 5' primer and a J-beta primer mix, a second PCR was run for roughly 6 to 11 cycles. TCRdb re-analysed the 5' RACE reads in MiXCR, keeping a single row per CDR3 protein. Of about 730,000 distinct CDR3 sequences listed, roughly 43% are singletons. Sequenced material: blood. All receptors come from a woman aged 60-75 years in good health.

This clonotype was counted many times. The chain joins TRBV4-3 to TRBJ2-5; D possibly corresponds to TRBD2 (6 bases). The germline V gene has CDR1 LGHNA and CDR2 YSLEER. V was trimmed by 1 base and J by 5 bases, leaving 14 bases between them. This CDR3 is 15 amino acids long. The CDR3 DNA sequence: TGCGCCAGCAGCCAAGGTGGTGGACTAAGGGAGACCCAGTACTTC. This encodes CASSQGGGLRETQYF.

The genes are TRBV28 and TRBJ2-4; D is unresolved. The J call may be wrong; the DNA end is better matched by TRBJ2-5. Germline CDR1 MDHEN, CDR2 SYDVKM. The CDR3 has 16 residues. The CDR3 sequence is CASSPFYVSSKETQYF. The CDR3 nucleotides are TGTGCCAGCAGCCCCTTCTACGTTAGTTCGAAAGAGACCCAGTACTTC.

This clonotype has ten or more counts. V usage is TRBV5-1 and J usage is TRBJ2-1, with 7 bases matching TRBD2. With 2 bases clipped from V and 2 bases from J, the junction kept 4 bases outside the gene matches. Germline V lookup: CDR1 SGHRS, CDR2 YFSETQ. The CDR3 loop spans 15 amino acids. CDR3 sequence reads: CASSFDGGTYNEQFF. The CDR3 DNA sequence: TGCGCCAGCAGCTTCGACGGGGGGACCTACAATGAGCAGTTCTTC.

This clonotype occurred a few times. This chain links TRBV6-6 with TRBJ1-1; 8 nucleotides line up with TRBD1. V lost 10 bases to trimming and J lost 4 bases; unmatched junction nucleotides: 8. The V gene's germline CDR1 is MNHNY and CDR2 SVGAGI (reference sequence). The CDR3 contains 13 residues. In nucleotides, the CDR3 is TGTGCCATTACGACAGGGGTCATCACTGAAGCTTTCTTT. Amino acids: CAITTGVITEAFF.

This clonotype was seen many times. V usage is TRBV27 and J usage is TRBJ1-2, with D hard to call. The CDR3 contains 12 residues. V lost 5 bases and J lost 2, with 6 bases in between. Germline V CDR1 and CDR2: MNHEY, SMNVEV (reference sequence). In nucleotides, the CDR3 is TGTGCCAGCAGTGGAGGGAACTATGGCTACACCTTC. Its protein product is CASSGGNYGYTF.

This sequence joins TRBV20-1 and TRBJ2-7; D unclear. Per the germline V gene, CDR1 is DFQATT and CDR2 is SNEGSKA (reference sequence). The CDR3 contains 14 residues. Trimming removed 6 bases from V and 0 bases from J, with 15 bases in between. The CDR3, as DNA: TGCAGTGCCTGCTGCGAGAGCAGCTCCTACGAGCAGTACTTC. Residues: CSACCESSSYEQYF.

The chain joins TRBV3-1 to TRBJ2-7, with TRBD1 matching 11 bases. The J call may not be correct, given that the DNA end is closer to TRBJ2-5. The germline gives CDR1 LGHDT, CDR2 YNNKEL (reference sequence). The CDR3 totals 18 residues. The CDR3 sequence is CASSPYGTGGVDIETQYF. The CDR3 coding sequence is TGTGCCAGCAGCCCATACGGGACAGGGGGTGTCGATATAGAGACCCAGTACTTC.

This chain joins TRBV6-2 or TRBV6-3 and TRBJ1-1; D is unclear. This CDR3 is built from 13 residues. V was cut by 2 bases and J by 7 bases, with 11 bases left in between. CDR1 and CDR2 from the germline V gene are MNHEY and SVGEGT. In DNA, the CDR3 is TGTGCCAGCAGTTACGACGGGTACGGTGAAGCTTTCTTT. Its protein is CASSYDGYGEAFF.

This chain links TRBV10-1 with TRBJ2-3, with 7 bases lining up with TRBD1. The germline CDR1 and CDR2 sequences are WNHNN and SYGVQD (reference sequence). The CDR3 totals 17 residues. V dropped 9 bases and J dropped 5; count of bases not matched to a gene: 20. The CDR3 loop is CARSPGGRRAHGDTQYF. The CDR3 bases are TGCGCCAGATCTCCAGGGGGACGAAGGGCGCACGGAGATACGCAGTATTTT.

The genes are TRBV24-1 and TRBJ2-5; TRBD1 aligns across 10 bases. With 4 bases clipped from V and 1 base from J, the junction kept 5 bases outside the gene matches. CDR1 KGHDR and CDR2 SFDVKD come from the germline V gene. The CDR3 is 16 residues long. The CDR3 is CATSDAGTGVQETQYF. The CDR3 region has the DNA TGTGCCACCAGTGACGCCGGGACAGGGGTCCAAGAGACCCAGTACTTC.

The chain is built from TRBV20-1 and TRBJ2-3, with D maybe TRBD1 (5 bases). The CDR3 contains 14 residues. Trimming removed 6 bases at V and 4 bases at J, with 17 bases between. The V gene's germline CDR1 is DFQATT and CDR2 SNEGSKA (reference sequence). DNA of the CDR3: TGCAGTGCCCGGCGCCAGGGTAACCCAGATACGCAGTATTTT. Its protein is CSARRQGNPDTQYF.